A selection of T cell receptor beta chains follows, all from one sample in a study of blood T cell repertoires in COVID-19. Sequencing used immunoSEQ multiplex PCR; TCRdb keeps in-frame clones, though not all of them. The data contain 200,000 to 300,000 clones, about four fifths of them singletons. Source material: peripheral blood. The receptor source for this set is a woman in her 40s who had recovered from COVID-19. CDR3s include the opening cysteine and the closing phenylalanine or tryptophan. The order of the fields is V gene, clone size, J gene, CDR3 length, D gene, CDR3 DNA, CDR3 protein. The D gene is left open where the match is weak. A row's size may be missing; if present it is once, few, many or a size class.

TRBV12-3/TRBV12-4	-	TRBJ1-5	13	-	TGTGCCAGCAGTTTCGGGGGCAATCAGCCCCAGCATTTT	CASSFGGNQPQHF
TRBV5-1	-	TRBJ2-7	13	-	TGCGCCAGCAGCGCAAACGGGATTGGGGAGCAGTACTTC	CASSANGIGEQYF
TRBV5-1	-	TRBJ1-2	11	-	TGCGCCAGCAGCCAGGGCTATGGCTACACCTTC	CASSQGYGYTF
TRBV5-4	-	TRBJ1-6	14	-	TGTGCCAGCAGAATGGACAGCCGGTTGGGTCCCCTCCACTTT	CASRMDSRLGPLHF
TRBV5-4	-	TRBJ2-7	14	-	TGTGCCAGCAGCTTGGAAGGACTAGGGGGAGAGCAGTACTTC	CASSLEGLGGEQYF
TRBV18	-	TRBJ2-1	15	TRBD1	TGTGCCAGCTCATCGAGGCAGGGGGCGTACAATGAGCAGTTCTTC	CASSSRQGAYNEQFF
TRBV5-1	-	TRBJ2-3	15	TRBD2	TGCGCCAGCAGCTTCTCTAGCGGAGGCACAGATACGCAGTATTTT	CASSFSSGGTDTQYF
TRBV27	few	TRBJ1-2	16	-	TGTGCCAGCAGTTTATTAGGGGGGGGCGCTAACTATGGCTACACCTTC	CASSLLGGGANYGYTF
TRBV7-9	-	TRBJ2-2	15	TRBD1	TGTGCAACCCCAGGGGGCTGGATGAACACCGGGGAGCTGTTTTTT	CATPGGWMNTGELFF
TRBV5-6	-	TRBJ1-2	14	-	TGTGCCAGCAGCCCGGGTCGGAGGGTCCATGGCTACACCTTC	CASSPGRRVHGYTF
TRBV6-6	-	TRBJ2-1	14	-	TGTGCCTCGAGCCCGGGTTCTTCCTACAATGAGCAGTTCTTC	CASSPGSSYNEQFF
TRBV11-3	once	TRBJ1-6	18	TRBD1	TGTGCCAGCAGCTTAAGGGCAGGGGGCTTCCGCGCAAATTCACCCCTCCACTTT	CASSLRAGGFRANSPLHF
TRBV5-1	-	TRBJ2-2	16	TRBD2	TGCGCCAGCAGCTCCTTAGCGGGGGGAGACACCGGGGAGCTGTTTTTT	CASSSLAGGDTGELFF
TRBV2	-	TRBJ2-5	14	TRBD2	TGTGCCAGCAGTGGGCTAGCGGGGAGAGAGACCCAGTACTTC	CASSGLAGRETQYF
TRBV24-1	few	TRBJ1-4	13	TRBD1	TGTGCCACCAGTGACGGACAGGGTGAAAAACTGTTTTTT	CATSDGQGEKLFF
TRBV6-1	few	TRBJ2-7	15	-	TGTGCCAGCAGTGAAAGGACATCTAGCTCCTACGAGCAGTACTTC	CASSERTSSSYEQYF
TRBV9	-	TRBJ1-1	15	TRBD1	TGTGCCAGCAGCGGAGGACAGGGGACGGGCACTGAAGCTTTCTTT	CASSGGQGTGTEAFF
TRBV19	few	TRBJ1-1	11	-	TGTGCCAGTAGAGAGGGCACTGAAGCTTTCTTT	CASREGTEAFF
TRBV7-9	-	TRBJ1-1	15	TRBD1	TGTGCCAGCAGCGCCCGGGACAGGGGGCACACTGAAGCTTTCTTT	CASSARDRGHTEAFF
TRBV19	-	TRBJ1-2	16	TRBD1	TGTGCCAGTAGTACGCAACACACAGGGGACTACTATGGCTACACCTTC	CASSTQHTGDYYGYTF
TRBV6-5	-	TRBJ1-4	15	TRBD1	TGTGCCAGCAGTTTACAGGGGGCGGTTGGAGAAAAACTGTTTTTT	CASSLQGAVGEKLFF
TRBV7-9	-	TRBJ1-6	17	-	TGTGCCAGCAGCTCCCCCGGGTTAAGCTCCTATAATTCACCCCTCCACTTT	CASSSPGLSSYNSPLHF
TRBV28	-	TRBJ1-2	12	TRBD1	TGTGCCAGCAGAGATACAGGGGAGGGCTACACCTTC	CASRDTGEGYTF
TRBV5-1	-	TRBJ1-3	14	-	TGCGCCAGCAGCTTGAGTTCAGCGGGAAACACCATATATTTT	CASSLSSAGNTIYF
TRBV7-9	-	TRBJ1-2	15	-	TGTGCCAGACCCTTGGGAGGGCTAGCTAACTATGGCTACACCTTC	CARPLGGLANYGYTF
TRBV19	-	TRBJ1-2	14	-	TGTGCCAGTAGTAAGCAGACAGTTAACTATGGCTACACCTTC	CASSKQTVNYGYTF
TRBV3-1/TRBV3-2	-	TRBJ1-1	13	-	TGTGCCAGCAGCCGTGGCCTGAAAACTGAAGCTTTCTTT	CASSRGLKTEAFF
TRBV5-1	-	TRBJ2-5	16	TRBD1	TGCGCCAGCCGAGCCCTCCTACCGGGACAGCAAGAGACCCAGTACTTC	CASRALLPGQQETQYF
TRBV5-1	-	TRBJ1-1	14	-	TGCGCCAGCAGCGTCGGGGATTTCGGGACTGAAGCTTTCTTT	CASSVGDFGTEAFF
TRBV18	-	TRBJ1-3	16	-	TGTGCCAGCTTCATGCTCACAGGGTACTCTGGAAACACCATATATTTT	CASFMLTGYSGNTIYF
TRBV7-9	-	TRBJ2-7	16	TRBD2	TGTGCCAGCAGCCCTGGGTCGGCGGGGGGGACCTACGAGCAGTACTTC	CASSPGSAGGTYEQYF
TRBV2	-	TRBJ2-1	15	TRBD2	TGTGCCAGCATTGAAATAGCGGGGAAAAACAATGAGCAGTTCTTC	CASIEIAGKNNEQFF
TRBV28	-	TRBJ2-6	22	TRBD1	TGTGCCAGCAGCGCTTCAGGGAGTCGGGACAGGGTAGTCCTCTCTGGGGCCAACGTCCTGACTTTC	CASSASGSRDRVVLSGANVLTF
TRBV6-5	-	TRBJ1-3	14	TRBD1	TGTGCCAGCAGCCAGGGGGCGCTGGGAAACACCATATATTTT	CASSQGALGNTIYF
TRBV28	-	TRBJ2-1	15	TRBD2	TGTGCCAGCATGACATTAGCGGGGGACTACAATGAGCAGTTCTTC	CASMTLAGDYNEQFF
TRBV6-5	-	TRBJ2-6	16	-	TGTGCCAGCAGTTACTCGATTCGGTTTGGGGCCAACGTCCTGACTTTC	CASSYSIRFGANVLTF
TRBV11-3	-	TRBJ2-3	14	-	TGTGCCAGCAGCTTATCGGCTGGGGCCGATACGCAGTATTTT	CASSLSAGADTQYF
TRBV5-1	-	TRBJ2-7	13	-	TGCGCCAGCAGTCCCGATTACCGGAGACGGCAGTACTTC	CASSPDYRRRQYF
TRBV6-5	few	TRBJ1-5	14	-	TGTGCCAGCAGTTCCAAACAGAGCAATCAGCCCCAGCATTTT	CASSSKQSNQPQHF
TRBV6-5	-	TRBJ2-1	11	-	TGTGCCAGCAGCCAGGGAGGTGAGCAGTTCTTC	CASSQGGEQFF
TRBV29-1	-	TRBJ2-5	13	TRBD1	TGCAGCGTTTCGGACAGGGGCTCTTCGGCCCAGTACTTC	CSVSDRGSSAQYF
TRBV9	-	TRBJ2-3	16	TRBD2	TGTGCCAGCAGCACTCGGACTAGCGGGGGAACTAATACGCAGTATTTT	CASSTRTSGGTNTQYF
TRBV11-3	-	TRBJ2-4	15	TRBD1	TGTGCCAGCAGCACAGGGGTAGGTGGCAAAAACATTCAGTACTTC	CASSTGVGGKNIQYF
TRBV19	once	TRBJ2-5	15	TRBD1	TGTGCCAGTAGACGGACAGGGCCCGAATCCGAGACCCAGTACTTC	CASRRTGPESETQYF
TRBV29-1	-	TRBJ1-1	13	-	TGCAGCGTAGCCATGGGGGCTGGAACTGAAGCTTTCTTT	CSVAMGAGTEAFF
TRBV19	-	TRBJ1-5	16	-	TGTGCCAGTAGTAACCCCCCCGGCAGGAGCAATCAGCCCCAGCATTTT	CASSNPPGRSNQPQHF
TRBV5-1	-	TRBJ2-3	17	TRBD1	TGCGCCAGCAGCCACTTACCACCGACAGGGAGCACAGATACGCAGTATTTT	CASSHLPPTGSTDTQYF
TRBV4-1	few	TRBJ1-5	16	-	TGCGCCAGCAGCCAAGGCCTCCAGGGTAGGTATCAGCCCCAGCATTTT	CASSQGLQGRYQPQHF
TRBV19	-	TRBJ2-5	13	-	TGTGCCAGTAGTCAGGGGATCCAAGAGACCCAGTACTTC	CASSQGIQETQYF
TRBV6-1	-	TRBJ1-5	18	-	TGTGCCAGCAGTGAAGTGGGGAGGGACCAATATAGCAATCAGCCCCAGCATTTT	CASSEVGRDQYSNQPQHF
TRBV29-1	-	TRBJ1-1	14	TRBD1	TGCAGCGCCCGAGAGAGACAGGGGATCACTGAAGCTTTCTTT	CSARERQGITEAFF